This entry lists 20 T cell receptor beta chains sequenced from one sample in a study of blood T cell repertoires in COVID-19. This table comes from immunoSEQ multiplex PCR, and its TCRdb copy is limited to in-frame clones, with some not included. The sample has about 150,000 clones, 75% to 90% seen once. Sequenced: peripheral blood. These receptors originate from a young man with COVID-19, enrolled during active disease.

This chain connects TRBV7-2 to TRBJ2-3; a possible D gene is TRBD2 (6 bases). Per germline, CDR1 SGHTA and CDR2 FQGNSA. CDR3 length: 15 amino acids. Trimming removed 3 bases at V and 3 bases at J, with 13 bases between. DNA for the CDR3: TGTGCCAGCAGCTTTAGTGTGGGAGGAACAGATACGCAGTATTTT. Translated: CASSFSVGGTDTQYF.

V usage is TRBV13 and J usage is TRBJ2-5, with D possibly TRBD2 on 6 matching bases. Germline CDR1 PRHDT, CDR2 FYEKMQ (reference sequence). Trimming cost V 3 bases and J 0 bases, with 17 bases left between them. This CDR3 comprises 17 residues. The CDR3 nucleotides are TGTGCCAGCAGCTTCGGGCGGGGCCAGATGTACCAAGAGACCCAGTACTTC. Residues: CASSFGRGQMYQETQYF.

The gene calls are TRBV4-1 and TRBJ2-7, with D perhaps TRBD1 (5 bases). Looked up from germline, CDR1 is MGHRA and CDR2 is YSYEKL. With 1 base removed from V and 6 bases from J, the gap between germline ends came to 22 bases. CDR3 length: 17 amino acids. CDR3 in DNA: TGCGCCAGCAGCCAAGTCCACCTGGGCAGGGTCGGTTTCGAGCAGTACTTC. Its protein product is CASSQVHLGRVGFEQYF.

J is TRBJ2-1 and V is TRBV10-2, with 11 bases matching TRBD1. J lost 6 bases, V lost 8 bases, and 6 bases had no gene match. The CDR3 contains 14 residues. Per the germline V gene, CDR1 is WSHSY and CDR2 is SAAADI. The CDR3 nucleotides read TGCGCCAGCGAAGGGACAGGGGGTTTCAATGAGCAGTTCTTC. This sequence encodes CASEGTGGFNEQFF.

The chain has TRBV27 and TRBJ1-2; 7 nucleotides line up with TRBD1. The CDR3 totals 16 residues. With V trimmed by 6 bases and J by 0 bases, 10 bases remained unmatched. Germline loops: CDR1 MNHEY, CDR2 SMNVEV (reference sequence). The CDR3 DNA is TGTGCCAGCAGGGGCAACAGACAGGGAGCTAACTATGGCTACACCTTC. This gives the protein CASRGNRQGANYGYTF.

This sequence joins TRBV19 and TRBJ2-2, with a possible D match to TRBD1 (6 bases). The V end was cut by 5 bases, the J end by 3 bases, with 16 bases between. The CDR3 has 16 residues. From germline, CDR1 is LNHDA and CDR2 SQIVND (reference sequence). CDR3: CASSVRGTPYTGELFF. DNA of the CDR3: TGTGCCAGTAGTGTAAGGGGGACACCTTACACCGGGGAGCTGTTTTTT.

This rearrangement joins TRBV28 to TRBJ1-5, with a weak D call TRBD1 (5 bases). Per the germline V gene, CDR1 is MDHEN and CDR2 is SYDVKM. V dropped 4 bases and J dropped 6 bases, with 13 bases sitting between them. The CDR3 sequence is 14 residues long. The CDR3: CASSSDRGSQPQHF. In DNA, the CDR3 is TGTGCCAGCAGTTCAGACAGAGGCAGTCAGCCCCAGCATTTT.

This clone was detected once. The V call is TRBV28, the J call TRBJ1-2; tentative D call: TRBD1 (6 bases). CDR1 and CDR2 (germline): MDHEN, SYDVKM. Trimming cost V 2 bases and J 4 bases, with 14 bases left between them. The length of the CDR3 is 15 residues. The CDR3 region has the DNA TGTGCCAGCAGTTTAAGTCCGGACAGCTCCTATGGCTACACCTTC. It encodes CASSLSPDSSYGYTF.

This chain joins TRBV5-6 and TRBJ1-6, with D unresolved. Germline V gene lookup returns CDR1 SGHDT and CDR2 YYEEEE. Trimming took 6 bases from V and 6 from J, leaving 7 bases between them. This CDR3 is built from 12 residues. The CDR3 region is CASTRLNSPLHF. The CDR3 region has the DNA TGTGCCAGCACCAGACTTAATTCACCCCTCCACTTT.

The chain joins TRBV28 to TRBJ2-2; 7 bases align to TRBD2. Trimming at V came to 2 bases and at J to 6 bases, leaving 6 bases not matched to a gene. Germline V gene sequence: CDR1 MDHEN, CDR2 SYDVKM. The length of the CDR3 is 15 residues. The CDR3 DNA reads as TGTGCCAGCAGTTTAACTAGCGAGGGTGCCGGGGAGCTGTTTTTT. Translated: CASSLTSEGAGELFF.

This chain connects TRBV27 to TRBJ1-2; D remains unclear. The CDR3 runs 13 residues. Germline V CDR1 and CDR2: MNHEY, SMNVEV (reference sequence). The V end lost 2 bases, the J end lost 4 bases, and 8 bases lay between the germline ends. The CDR3 coding sequence is TGTGCCAGCAGTTTACTAGGAGGCTATGGCTACACCTTC. Residues: CASSLLGGYGYTF.

This rearrangement joins TRBV5-1 to TRBJ1-2; maybe TRBD1 (5 bases). Trimming removed 0 bases from V and 6 bases from J, with 15 bases in between. This CDR3 comprises 15 residues. Looked up from germline, CDR1 is SGHRS and CDR2 is YFSETQ. The CDR3 DNA reads TGCGCCAGCAGCTTGGCTGGGGCAGGGTTCCATGGCTACACCTTC. Protein product: CASSLAGAGFHGYTF.

The CDR3 region is CASSERTSSHTGELFF. CDR3 in DNA: TGTGCCAGCAGTGAGAGGACTAGCTCCCACACCGGGGAGCTGTTTTTT. The rearrangement links TRBV2 to TRBJ2-2, with 8 bases fitting TRBD2. The CDR3 length is 16 residues. The V gene end was trimmed by 3 bases and the J gene end by 3 bases; junction bases not matched to a gene: 6. The germline CDR1 and CDR2 sequences are SNHLY and FYNNEI. Full variable domain (rest looked up from reference TRBV2 and TRBJ2-2): EPEVTQTPSHQVTQMGQEVILRCVPISNHLYFYWYRQILGQKVEFLVSFYNNEISEKSEIFDDQFSVERPDGSNFTLKIRSTKLEDSAMYFCASSERTSSHTGELFFGEGSRLTVL.

The chain combines TRBV19 with TRBJ1-2, with 9 bases that match TRBD1. The germline gives CDR1 LNHDA, CDR2 SQIVND (reference sequence). This CDR3 is built from 13 residues. V gave up 11 bases and J gave up 10 bases; unmatched junction bases: 14. The CDR3 protein is CAVRTGGLSDYTF. The CDR3 bases are TGTGCCGTAAGAACAGGGGGCTTATCGGACTACACCTTC. The whole variable domain, filled in from reference TRBV19 and TRBJ1-2, reads DGGITQSPKYLFRKEGQNVTLSCEQNLNHDAMYWYRQDPGQGLRLIYYSQIVNDFQKGDIAEGYSVSREKKESFPLTVTSAQKNPTAFYLCAVRTGGLSDYTFGSGTRLTVV.

This clone was picked up a small number of times. The V and J genes are TRBV9 and TRBJ2-3, with D uncertain. Germline CDR1 SGDLS, CDR2 YYNGEE. Trimming left V 4 bases short and J 3 bases short, with 15 bases between. The CDR3 runs 15 residues. Written as DNA, the CDR3 is TGTGCCAGCAGCTCCACCCTCGGAGCAACAGATACGCAGTATTTT. It encodes CASSSTLGATDTQYF.

The rearrangement uses TRBV7-8 and TRBJ2-7, with TRBD2 as a possible D gene (5 bases). Germline loops: CDR1 SGHVS, CDR2 FQNEAQ. The CDR3 is 15 amino acids. V was cut by 1 base and J by 2 bases, with 12 bases left in between. The CDR3: CASSLERGLTYEQYF. CDR3 DNA sequence: TGTGCCAGCAGCTTAGAACGAGGGTTGACCTACGAGCAGTACTTC.

The chain joins TRBV7-2 to TRBJ2-5, with TRBD1 identical over 7 bases. J lost 5 bases, V lost 5 bases, and 14 bases had no gene match. The germline gives CDR1 SGHTA, CDR2 FQGNSA. The CDR3 covers 16 residues. CDR3 amino acids: CASSQYRGTPEETQYF. The CDR3 DNA follows: TGTGCCAGCAGCCAGTACAGGGGAACACCCGAGGAGACCCAGTACTTC.

The chain links TRBV28 to TRBJ2-2, with TRBD2 identical over 7 bases. CDR3 length: 17 amino acids. J gave up 6 bases and V 7 bases, and 17 bases lay outside the gene matches. Germline V gives CDR1 MDHEN, CDR2 SYDVKM. CDR3 nucleotides: TGTGCCAGCACCCCGGAGTGGGAGGGCCCAAACTCCGGGGAGCTGTTTTTT. This translates into CASTPEWEGPNSGELFF.

This clone was seen only once. This chain links TRBV23-1 with TRBJ1-2; possible D gene TRBD1, 6 bases. TRBV23-1 is designated an ORF whose function remains uncertain. The CDR3 length is 15 residues. V shed 2 bases and J shed 6 bases, with 16 bases lying between them. The CDR3 loop is CASSQIGGLGHGYTF. In nucleotides, the CDR3 is TGCGCCAGCAGTCAAATCGGGGGGCTAGGTCATGGCTACACCTTC.

Concerning this clone itself: Other DNA sequences in the sample encode the same CDR3. The gene calls are TRBV9 and TRBJ2-1; 7 bases are a match to TRBD2. V shed 0 bases, J shed 7 bases, and the junction held 4 bases outside the gene matches. The germline V gene encodes CDR1 SGDLS and CDR2 YYNGEE. This CDR3 contains 14 residues. CDR3 coding DNA: TGTGCCAGCAGCGTAGGCGGGAGTGGAAATGAGCAGTTCTTC. This encodes CASSVGGSGNEQFF.